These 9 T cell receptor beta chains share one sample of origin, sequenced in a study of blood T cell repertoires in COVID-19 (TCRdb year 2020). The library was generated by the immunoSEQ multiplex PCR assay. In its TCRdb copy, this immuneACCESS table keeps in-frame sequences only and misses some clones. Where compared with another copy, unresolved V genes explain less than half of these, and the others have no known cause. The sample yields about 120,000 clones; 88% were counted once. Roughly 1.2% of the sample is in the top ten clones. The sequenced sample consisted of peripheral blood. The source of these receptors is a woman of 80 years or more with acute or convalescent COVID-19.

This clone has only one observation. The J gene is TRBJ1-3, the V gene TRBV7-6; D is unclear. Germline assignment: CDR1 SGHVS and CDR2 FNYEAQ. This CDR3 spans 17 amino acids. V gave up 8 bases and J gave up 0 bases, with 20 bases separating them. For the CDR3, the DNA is TGTGCCAGCGGGGAGGGAAGACTGAAGAGCTCTGGAAACACCATATATTTT. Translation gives CASGEGRLKSSGNTIYF.

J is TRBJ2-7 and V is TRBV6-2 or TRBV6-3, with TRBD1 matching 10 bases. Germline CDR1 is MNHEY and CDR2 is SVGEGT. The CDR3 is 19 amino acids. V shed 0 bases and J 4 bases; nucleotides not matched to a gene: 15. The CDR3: CASSYSGDRGFAGLYEQYF. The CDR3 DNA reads TGTGCCAGCAGTTACTCGGGGGACAGGGGATTCGCTGGGCTTTACGAGCAGTACTTC.

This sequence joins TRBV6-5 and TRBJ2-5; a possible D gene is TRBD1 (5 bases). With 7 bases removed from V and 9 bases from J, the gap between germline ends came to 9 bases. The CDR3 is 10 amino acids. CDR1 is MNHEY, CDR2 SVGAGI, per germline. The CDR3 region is CASKTVAQYF. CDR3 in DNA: TGTGCCAGCAAGACAGTGGCCCAGTACTTC.

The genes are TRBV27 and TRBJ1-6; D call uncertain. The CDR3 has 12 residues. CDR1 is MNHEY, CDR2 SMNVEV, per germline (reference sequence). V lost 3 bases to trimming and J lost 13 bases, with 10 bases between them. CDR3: CASSFRVWPLHF. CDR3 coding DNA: TGTGCCAGCAGTTTCCGGGTCTGGCCCCTCCACTTT.

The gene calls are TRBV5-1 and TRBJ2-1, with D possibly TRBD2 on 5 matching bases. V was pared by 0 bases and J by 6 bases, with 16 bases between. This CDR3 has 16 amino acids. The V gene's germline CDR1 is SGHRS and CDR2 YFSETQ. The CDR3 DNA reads TGCGCCAGCAGCTTGGAAGGCGGGTCTAGGCTCAATGAGCAGTTCTTC. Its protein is CASSLEGGSRLNEQFF.

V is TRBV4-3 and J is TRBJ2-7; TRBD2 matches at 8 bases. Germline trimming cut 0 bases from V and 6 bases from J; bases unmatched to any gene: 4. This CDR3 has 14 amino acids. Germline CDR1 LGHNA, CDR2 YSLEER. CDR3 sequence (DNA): TGCGCCAGCAGCCAAGAATCGGGGGGGGCCGAGCAGTACTTC. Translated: CASSQESGGAEQYF.

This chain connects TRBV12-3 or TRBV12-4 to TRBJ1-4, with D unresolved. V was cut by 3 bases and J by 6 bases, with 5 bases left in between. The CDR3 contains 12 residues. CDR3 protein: CASSFGDEKLFF. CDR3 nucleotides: TGTGCCAGCAGTTTCGGGGATGAAAAACTGTTTTTT.

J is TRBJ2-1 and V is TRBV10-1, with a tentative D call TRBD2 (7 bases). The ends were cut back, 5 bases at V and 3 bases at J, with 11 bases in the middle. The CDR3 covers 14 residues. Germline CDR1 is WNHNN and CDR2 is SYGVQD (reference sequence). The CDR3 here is CASSRGAFYNEQFF. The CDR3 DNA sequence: TGCGCCAGCAGTCGGGGGGCGTTCTACAATGAGCAGTTCTTC.

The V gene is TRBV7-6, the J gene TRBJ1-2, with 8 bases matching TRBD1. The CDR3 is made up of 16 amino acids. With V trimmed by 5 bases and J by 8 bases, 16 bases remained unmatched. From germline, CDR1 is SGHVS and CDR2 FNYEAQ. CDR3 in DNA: TGTGCCAGCAGCCAGGGGACAGGCCCAAGAAGAAGGGGCTACACCTTC. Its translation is CASSQGTGPRRRGYTF.